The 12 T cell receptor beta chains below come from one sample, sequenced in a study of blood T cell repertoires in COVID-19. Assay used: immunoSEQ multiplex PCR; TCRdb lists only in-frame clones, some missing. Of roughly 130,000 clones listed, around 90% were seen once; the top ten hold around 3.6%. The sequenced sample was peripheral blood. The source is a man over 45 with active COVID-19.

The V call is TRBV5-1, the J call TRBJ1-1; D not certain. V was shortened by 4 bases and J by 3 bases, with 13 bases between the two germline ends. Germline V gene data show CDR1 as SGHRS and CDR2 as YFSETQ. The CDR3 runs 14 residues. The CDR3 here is CASSSHGSDTEAFF. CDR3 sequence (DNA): TGCGCCAGCAGCAGCCACGGGTCGGACACTGAAGCTTTCTTT.

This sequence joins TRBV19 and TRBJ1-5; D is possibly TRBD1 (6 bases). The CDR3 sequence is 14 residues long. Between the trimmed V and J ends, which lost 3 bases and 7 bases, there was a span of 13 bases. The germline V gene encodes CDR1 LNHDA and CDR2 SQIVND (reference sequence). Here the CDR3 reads CASSIRGREQPQHF. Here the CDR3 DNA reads TGTGCCAGTAGTATCAGGGGCAGGGAGCAGCCCCAGCATTTT.

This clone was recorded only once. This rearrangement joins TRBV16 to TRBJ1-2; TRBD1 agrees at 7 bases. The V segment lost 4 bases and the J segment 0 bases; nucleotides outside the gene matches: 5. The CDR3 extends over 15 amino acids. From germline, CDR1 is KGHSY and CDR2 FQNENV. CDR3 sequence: CASSRGTAANYGYTF. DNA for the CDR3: TGTGCCAGCAGCCGTGGGACAGCTGCTAACTATGGCTACACCTTC.

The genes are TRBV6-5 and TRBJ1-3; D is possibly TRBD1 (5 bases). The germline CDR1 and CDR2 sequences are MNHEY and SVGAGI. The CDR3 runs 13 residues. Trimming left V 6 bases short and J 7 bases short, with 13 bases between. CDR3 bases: TGTGCCAGCAGGAAAGGACAAGGGAACACCATATATTTT. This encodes CASRKGQGNTIYF.

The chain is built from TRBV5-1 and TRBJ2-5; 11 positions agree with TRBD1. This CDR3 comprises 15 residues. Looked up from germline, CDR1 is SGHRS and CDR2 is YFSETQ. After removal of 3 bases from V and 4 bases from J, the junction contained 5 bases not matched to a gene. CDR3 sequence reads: CASSWGDRGRETQYF. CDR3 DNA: TGCGCCAGCAGCTGGGGGGACAGGGGGAGAGAGACCCAGTACTTC.

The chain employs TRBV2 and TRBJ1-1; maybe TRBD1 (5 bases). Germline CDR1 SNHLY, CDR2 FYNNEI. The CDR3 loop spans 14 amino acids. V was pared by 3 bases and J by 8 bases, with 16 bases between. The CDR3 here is CASSEGRVVSEAFF. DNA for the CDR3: TGTGCCAGCAGTGAGGGCAGGGTAGTCTCGGAAGCTTTCTTT.

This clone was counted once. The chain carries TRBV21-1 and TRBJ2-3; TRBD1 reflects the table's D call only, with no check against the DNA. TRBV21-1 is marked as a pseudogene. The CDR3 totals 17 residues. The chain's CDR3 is CASSKTGQALSPDTQYF. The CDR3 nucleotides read TGTGCCAGCAGCAAAACTGGACAGGCCCTATCACCAGATACGCAGTATTTT.

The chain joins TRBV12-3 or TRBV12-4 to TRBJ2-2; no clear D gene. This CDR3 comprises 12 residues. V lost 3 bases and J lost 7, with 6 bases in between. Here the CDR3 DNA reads TGTGCCAGCAGTTTTGGCGGCGGGGAGCTGTTTTTT. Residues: CASSFGGGELFF.

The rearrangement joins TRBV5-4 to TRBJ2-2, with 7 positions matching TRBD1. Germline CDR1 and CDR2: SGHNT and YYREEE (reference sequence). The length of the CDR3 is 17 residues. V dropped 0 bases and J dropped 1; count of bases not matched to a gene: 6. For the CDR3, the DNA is TGTGCCAGCAGCTTGGGATTTGGACAGGAGAACACCGGGGAGCTGTTTTTT. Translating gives CASSLGFGQENTGELFF.

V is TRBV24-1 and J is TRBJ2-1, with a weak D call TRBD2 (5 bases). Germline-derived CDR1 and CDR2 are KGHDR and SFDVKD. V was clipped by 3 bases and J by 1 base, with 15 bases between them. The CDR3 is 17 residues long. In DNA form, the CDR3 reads TGTGCCACCAGTGATGCGGACTTAGGGCGGTCCTACAATGAGCAGTTCTTC. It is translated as CATSDADLGRSYNEQFF.

The CDR3 coding sequence is TGTGCCAGCAGCCGACGGCTAGCGGGGGCCCAGAACACCGGGGAGCTGTTTTTT. Translated, it gives CASSRRLAGAQNTGELFF. The genes are TRBV3-1 (or the pseudogene TRBV3-2) and TRBJ2-2; 10 positions match TRBD2. With V trimmed by 4 bases and J by 1 base, 9 bases remained unmatched. The CDR3 has 18 amino acids. The germline gives CDR1 LGHDT, CDR2 YNNKEL (reference sequence).

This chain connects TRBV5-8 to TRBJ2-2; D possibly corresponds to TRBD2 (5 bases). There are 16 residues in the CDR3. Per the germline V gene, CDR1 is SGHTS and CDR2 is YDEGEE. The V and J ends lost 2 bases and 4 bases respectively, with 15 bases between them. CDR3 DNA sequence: TGTGCCAGCAGCTTCGGGAAAAAGAGACCCACCGGGGAGCTGTTTTTT. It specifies CASSFGKKRPTGELFF.